The entry below gives a single TCR beta chain sequence along with its context. Its antigen is undetermined. Assay used: immunoSEQ multiplex PCR; TCRdb lists only in-frame clones, some missing. This table has some 39,000 clones, approximately 89% appearing once. This entry belongs to a study of OX40 agonist ivuxolimab in advanced cancers. Background on the study: Ivuxolimab, an antibody acting as an agonist of OX40 (CD134), was used to treat patients. Enrollees could have had prior anti-PD-1, anti-PD-L1 or anti-CTLA-4 therapy, which around 40% had received. General observations from the study: At 0.1 to 3.0 mg/kg and by week 6, CD4+ and CD8+ T cells in the blood had expanded clonally.

The CDR3 runs to 15 residues. Trimming took 1 base from V and 4 from J, leaving 13 bases between them. The germline CDR1 and CDR2 sequences are SEHNR and FQNEAQ (reference sequence). The receptor was derived from an adult with an advanced solid tumor such as melanoma, head and neck, liver or kidney cancer. Material: CD4+ or CD8+ T cells sorted from blood, obtained in a trial of the OX40 agonist ivuxolimab. V usage is TRBV7-9 and J usage is TRBJ1-1; tentative D call: TRBD1 (5 bases). This CDR3 reads CASSLVARVSTEAFF. DNA of the CDR3: TGTGCCAGCAGCTTAGTTGCCAGGGTATCCACTGAAGCTTTCTTT.